This TCR beta chain is drawn from a study of cytomegalovirus exposure and HLA in healthy donors. Looking at the study overall: A later analysis reported the 120 or so validation repertoires used the same platform as the roughly 700 first-cohort repertoires. Study-wide results and caveats: TCR beta chains numbering roughly 150 were designated cytomegalovirus-associated. Cytomegalovirus status, reportedly, was diagnosed with high specificity and sensitivity by the classifier.

The donors were members of the validation cohort comprising over a hundred subjects, separate from the approximately 700-subject first cohort. Data came from immunoSEQ multiplex PCR; TCRdb stores just in-frame clones and leaves some out. The repertoire holds around 60,000 clones, 85% to 95% seen once, with 5.5% to 7.5% in the top ten. About this clone itself: Antigen unknown. The junction does not match germline at one end; this may be a read error.

This sequence originates from a woman under 30 in good health and CMV-seropositive. The source material was PBMCs.

CDR3 DNA: TGTGCCAGCAGTTTTCCCACCGGGGATCTGTTTTTT. This codes for CASSFPTGDLFF. V and J are TRBV28 and TRBJ2-2; TRBD2 is a possible D gene (5 bases). CDR1 and CDR2 from the germline V gene are MDHEN and SYDVKM. There are 12 residues in the CDR3. The variable domain in full, with the rest retrieved from reference TRBV28 and TRBJ2-2, is DVKVTQSSRYLVKRTGEKVFLECVQDMDHENMFWYRQDPGLGLRLIYFSYDVKMKEKGDIPEGYSVSREKKERFSLILESASTNQTSMYLCASSFPTGDLFFGEGSRLTVL.